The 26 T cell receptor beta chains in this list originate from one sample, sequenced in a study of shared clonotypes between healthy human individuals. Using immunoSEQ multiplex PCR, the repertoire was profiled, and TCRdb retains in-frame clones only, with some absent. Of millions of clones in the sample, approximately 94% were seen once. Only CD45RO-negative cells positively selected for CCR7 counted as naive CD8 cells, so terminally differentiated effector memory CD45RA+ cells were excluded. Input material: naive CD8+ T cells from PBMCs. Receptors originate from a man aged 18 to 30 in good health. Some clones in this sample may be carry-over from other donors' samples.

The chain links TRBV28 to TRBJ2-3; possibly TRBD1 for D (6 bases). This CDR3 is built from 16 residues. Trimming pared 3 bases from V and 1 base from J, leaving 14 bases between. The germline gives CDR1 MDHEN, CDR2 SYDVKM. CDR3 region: CASSFLGNRGTDTQYF. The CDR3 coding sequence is TGTGCCAGCAGTTTTCTCGGGAACAGGGGCACAGATACGCAGTATTTT.

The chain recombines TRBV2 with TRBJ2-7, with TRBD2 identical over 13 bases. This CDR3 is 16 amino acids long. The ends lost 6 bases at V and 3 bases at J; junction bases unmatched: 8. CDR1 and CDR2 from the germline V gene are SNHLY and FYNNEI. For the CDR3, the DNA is TGTGCCAGCAGGTCGAGACTAGCGGGAGGCCACTACGAGCAGTACTTC. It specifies CASRSRLAGGHYEQYF. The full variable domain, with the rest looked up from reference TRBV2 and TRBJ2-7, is EPEVTQTPSHQVTQMGQEVILRCVPISNHLYFYWYRQILGQKVEFLVSFYNNEISEKSEIFDDQFSVERPDGSNFTLKIRSTKLEDSAMYFCASRSRLAGGHYEQYFGPGTRLTVT.

For the CDR3, the DNA is TGTGCCAGCAGCCATACCGACAGGGGCTCTGGGGCCAACGTCCTGACTTTC. Amino acids: CASSHTDRGSGANVLTF. The chain carries TRBV7-9 and TRBJ2-6, with 8 bases identical to TRBD1. The trim removed 5 bases at V and 0 bases at J, leaving 6 bases unmatched. The CDR3 spans 17 residues. CDR1 is SEHNR and CDR2 is FQNEAQ in the germline V gene (reference sequence).

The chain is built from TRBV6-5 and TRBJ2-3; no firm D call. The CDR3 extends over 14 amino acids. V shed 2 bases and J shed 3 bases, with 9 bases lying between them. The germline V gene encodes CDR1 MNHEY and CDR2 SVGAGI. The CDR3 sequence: CASSYTRWTDTQYF. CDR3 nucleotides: TGTGCCAGCAGTTACACCAGGTGGACAGATACGCAGTATTTT.

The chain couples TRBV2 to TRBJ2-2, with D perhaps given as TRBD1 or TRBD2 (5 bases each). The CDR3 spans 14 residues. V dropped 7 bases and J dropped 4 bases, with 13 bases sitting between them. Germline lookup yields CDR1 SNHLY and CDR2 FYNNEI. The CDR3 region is CASNEGYSTGELFF. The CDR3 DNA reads TGTGCCAGCAACGAGGGGTACAGCACCGGGGAGCTGTTTTTT.

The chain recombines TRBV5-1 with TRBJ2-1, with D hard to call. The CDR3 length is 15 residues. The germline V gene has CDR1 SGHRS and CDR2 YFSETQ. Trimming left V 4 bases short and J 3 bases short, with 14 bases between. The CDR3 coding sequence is TGCGCCAGCAGCCAAAGTCTGTCTTACTACAATGAGCAGTTCTTC. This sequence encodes CASSQSLSYYNEQFF.

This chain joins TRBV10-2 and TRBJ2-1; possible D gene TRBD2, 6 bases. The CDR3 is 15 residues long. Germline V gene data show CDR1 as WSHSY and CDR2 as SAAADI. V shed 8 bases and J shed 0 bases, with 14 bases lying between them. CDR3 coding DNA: TGCGCCAGCGCCAGTCTAGCGAGCTCCTACAATGAGCAGTTCTTC. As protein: CASASLASSYNEQFF.

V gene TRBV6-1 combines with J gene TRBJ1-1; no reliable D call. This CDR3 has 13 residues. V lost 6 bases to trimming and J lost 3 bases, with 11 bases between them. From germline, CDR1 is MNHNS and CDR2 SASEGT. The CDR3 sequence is CASRGGLYTEAFF. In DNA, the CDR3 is TGTGCCAGCAGGGGTGGCTTGTACACTGAAGCTTTCTTT.

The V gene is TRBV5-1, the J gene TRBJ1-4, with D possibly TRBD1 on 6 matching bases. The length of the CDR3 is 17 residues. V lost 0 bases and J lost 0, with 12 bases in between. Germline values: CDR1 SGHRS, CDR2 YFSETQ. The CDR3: CASSLDVDSATNEKLFF. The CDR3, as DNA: TGCGCCAGCAGCTTGGATGTGGACAGCGCAACTAATGAAAAACTGTTTTTT.

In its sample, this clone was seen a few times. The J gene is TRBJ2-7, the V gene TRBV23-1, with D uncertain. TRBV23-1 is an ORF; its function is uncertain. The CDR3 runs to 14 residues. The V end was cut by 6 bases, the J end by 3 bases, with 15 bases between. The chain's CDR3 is CASSPALRSYEQYF. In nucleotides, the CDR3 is TGCGCCAGCAGCCCCGCTTTGCGGAGCTACGAGCAGTACTTC.

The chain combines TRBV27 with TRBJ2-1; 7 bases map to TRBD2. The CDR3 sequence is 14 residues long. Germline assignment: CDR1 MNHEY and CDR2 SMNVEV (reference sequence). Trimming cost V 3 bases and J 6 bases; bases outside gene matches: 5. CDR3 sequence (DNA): TGTGCCAGCAGTTTTGATGGGGGGGGCAATGAGCAGTTCTTC. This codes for CASSFDGGGNEQFF.

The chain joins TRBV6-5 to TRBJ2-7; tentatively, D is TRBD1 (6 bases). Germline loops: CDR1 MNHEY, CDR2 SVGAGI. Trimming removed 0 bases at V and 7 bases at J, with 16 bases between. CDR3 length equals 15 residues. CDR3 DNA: TGTGCCAGCAGTTACTCGGACAGTTCTACGGGGGAGCAGTACTTC. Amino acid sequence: CASSYSDSSTGEQYF.

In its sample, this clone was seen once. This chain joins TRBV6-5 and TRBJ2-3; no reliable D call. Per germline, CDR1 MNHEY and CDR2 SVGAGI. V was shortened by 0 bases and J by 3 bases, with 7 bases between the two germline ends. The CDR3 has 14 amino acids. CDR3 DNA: TGTGCCAGCAGTTACTCGTCCAAAACAGATACGCAGTATTTT. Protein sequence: CASSYSSKTDTQYF.

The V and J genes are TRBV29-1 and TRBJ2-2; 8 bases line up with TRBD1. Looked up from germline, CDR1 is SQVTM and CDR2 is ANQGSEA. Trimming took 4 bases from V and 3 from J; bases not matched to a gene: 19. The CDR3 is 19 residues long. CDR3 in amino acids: CSVGLLQGVAGRDTGELFF. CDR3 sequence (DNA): TGCAGCGTTGGCCTTTTACAGGGGGTGGCGGGACGCGACACCGGGGAGCTGTTTTTT.

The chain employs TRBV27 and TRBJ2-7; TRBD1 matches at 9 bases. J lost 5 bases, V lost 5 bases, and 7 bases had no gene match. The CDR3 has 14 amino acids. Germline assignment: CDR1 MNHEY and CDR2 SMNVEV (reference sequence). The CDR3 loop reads CASSLGQGFNEQYF. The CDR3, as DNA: TGTGCCAGCAGTCTCGGACAGGGGTTCAACGAGCAGTACTTC.

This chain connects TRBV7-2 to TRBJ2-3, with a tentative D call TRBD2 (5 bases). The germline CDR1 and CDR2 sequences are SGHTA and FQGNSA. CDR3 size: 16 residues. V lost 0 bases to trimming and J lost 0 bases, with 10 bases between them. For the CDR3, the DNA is TGTGCCAGCAGCTTAGCGCGCGGGCCAAGCACAGATACGCAGTATTTT. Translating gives CASSLARGPSTDTQYF.

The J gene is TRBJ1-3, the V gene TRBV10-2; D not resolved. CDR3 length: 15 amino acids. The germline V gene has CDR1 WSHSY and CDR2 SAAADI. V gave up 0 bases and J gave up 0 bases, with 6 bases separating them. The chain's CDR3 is CASSESRFSGNTIYF. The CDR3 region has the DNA TGCGCCAGCAGTGAGTCGAGGTTCTCTGGAAACACCATATATTTT.

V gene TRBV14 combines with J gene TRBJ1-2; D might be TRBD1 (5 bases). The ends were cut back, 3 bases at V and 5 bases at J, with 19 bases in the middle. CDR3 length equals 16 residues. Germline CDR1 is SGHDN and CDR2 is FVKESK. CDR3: CASSQARDGPTYGYTF. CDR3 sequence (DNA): TGTGCCAGCAGCCAGGCCCGGGACGGACCGACTTATGGCTACACCTTC.

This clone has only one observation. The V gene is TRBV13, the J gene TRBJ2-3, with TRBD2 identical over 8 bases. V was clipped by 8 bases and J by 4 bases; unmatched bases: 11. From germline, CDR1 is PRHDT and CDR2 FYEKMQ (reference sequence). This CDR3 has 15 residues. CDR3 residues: CASGPRAGGPDTQYF. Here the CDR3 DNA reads TGTGCCAGCGGGCCCAGGGCGGGGGGCCCAGATACGCAGTATTTT.

The CDR3 DNA is TGTGCCAGCAGCCGAAGCGGGGACTCCTACAATGAGCAGTTCTTC. Its protein product is CASSRSGDSYNEQFF. This rearrangement joins TRBV28 to TRBJ2-1; 7 bases fit TRBD2. The V segment lost 6 bases and the J segment 0 bases; nucleotides outside the gene matches: 5. CDR1 and CDR2 (germline): MDHEN, SYDVKM. This CDR3 is built from 15 residues.

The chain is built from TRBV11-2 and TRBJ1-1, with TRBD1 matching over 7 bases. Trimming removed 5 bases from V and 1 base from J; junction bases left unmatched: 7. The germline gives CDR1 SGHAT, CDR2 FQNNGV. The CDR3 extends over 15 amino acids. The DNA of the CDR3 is TGTGCCAGCAGCCCCCGGGACAGTGGGAACACTGAAGCTTTCTTT. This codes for CASSPRDSGNTEAFF.

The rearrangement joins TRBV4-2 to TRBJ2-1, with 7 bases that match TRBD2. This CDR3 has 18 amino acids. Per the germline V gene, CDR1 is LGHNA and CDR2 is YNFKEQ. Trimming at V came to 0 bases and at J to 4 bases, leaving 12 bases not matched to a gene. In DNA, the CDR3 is TGTGCCAGCAGCCAAGAGTCGGCGTTCGGGACTACTTACAATGAGCAGTTCTTC. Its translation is CASSQESAFGTTYNEQFF.

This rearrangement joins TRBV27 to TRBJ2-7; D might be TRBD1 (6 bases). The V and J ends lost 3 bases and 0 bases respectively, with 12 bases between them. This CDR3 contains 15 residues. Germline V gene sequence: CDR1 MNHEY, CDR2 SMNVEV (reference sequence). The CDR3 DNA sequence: TGTGCCAGCAGTTTTGGGGGCCTGAGCTCCTACGAGCAGTACTTC. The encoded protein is CASSFGGLSSYEQYF.

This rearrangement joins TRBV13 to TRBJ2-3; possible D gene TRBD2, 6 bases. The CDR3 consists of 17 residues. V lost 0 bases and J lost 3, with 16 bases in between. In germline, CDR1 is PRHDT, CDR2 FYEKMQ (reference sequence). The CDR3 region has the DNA TGTGCCAGCAGCTTAGGTCCCCTAGCGATGTCAACAGATACGCAGTATTTT. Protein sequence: CASSLGPLAMSTDTQYF.

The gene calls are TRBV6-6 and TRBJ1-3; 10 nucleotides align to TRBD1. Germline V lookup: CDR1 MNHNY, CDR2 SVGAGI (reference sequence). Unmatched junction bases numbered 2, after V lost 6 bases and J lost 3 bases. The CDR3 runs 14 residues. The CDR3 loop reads CASRTGGYGNTIYF. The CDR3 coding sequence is TGTGCCAGCAGGACAGGGGGCTATGGAAACACCATATATTTT.

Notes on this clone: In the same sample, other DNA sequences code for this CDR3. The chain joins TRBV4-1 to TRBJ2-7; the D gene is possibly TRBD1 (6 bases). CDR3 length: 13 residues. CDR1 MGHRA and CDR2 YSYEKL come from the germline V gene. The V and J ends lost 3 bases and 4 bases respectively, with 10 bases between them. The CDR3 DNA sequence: TGCGCCAGCAGCCAGACAGGATCTTACGAGCAGTACTTC. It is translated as CASSQTGSYEQYF.